The 6 T cell receptor beta chains given below trace back to one sample, sequenced in a study of human T cells and chemical hapten exposure. TCRdb re-derived calls from the RACE reads in MiXCR, one entry per CDR3 protein. The profile covers just under 350,000 distinct CDR3 sequences, with under 8% appearing a single time and more than 7% taken by the ten largest. Time point described: patch test 1, 2 weeks after DPC sensitization. Treatment described: therapeutic diphenylcyclopropenone sensitization with weekly scalp DPC. This specimen consisted of whole blood, obtained in connection with sensitization to the hapten diphenylcyclopropenone (DPC). Receptors originate from a woman between 18 and 29 years old with alopecia areata. Some clones in this sample may be carry-over from other donors' samples.

The chain combines TRBV7-2 with TRBJ1-1, with D hard to call. The CDR3 spans 11 residues. V lost 8 bases to trimming and J lost 11 bases, with 15 bases between them. Germline assignment: CDR1 SGHTA and CDR2 FQGNSA. CDR3 sequence: CASANGVWAFF. The CDR3 DNA reads as TGTGCCAGCGCAAACGGGGTGTGGGCTTTCTTT.

V gene TRBV7-2 combines with J gene TRBJ2-3; D assignment may be TRBD1 or TRBD2 (6 bases each). Germline CDR1 SGHTA, CDR2 FQGNSA. There are 16 residues in the CDR3. Trimming removed 2 bases at V and 0 bases at J, with 12 bases between. As DNA, the CDR3 is TGTGCCAGCAGCTTAACGAGGAGGGGGAGCACAGATACGCAGTATTTT. It translates to CASSLTRRGSTDTQYF.

This clonotype was counted many times. The chain couples TRBV7-2 to TRBJ2-1; D not resolved. This CDR3 is built from 13 residues. The V gene's germline CDR1 is SGHTA and CDR2 FQGNSA. Trimming took 4 bases from V and 9 from J, leaving 13 bases between them. CDR3 sequence (DNA): TGTGCCAGCAGCTCCCTCCTCCGGAGTGAGCAGTTCTTC. This encodes CASSSLLRSEQFF.

This clonotype was observed at least ten times. DNA for the CDR3: TGCAGCGTTACAGGGGGCGAAGTCGCCTACGAGCAGTACTTC. The encoded protein is CSVTGGEVAYEQYF. The chain has TRBV29-1 and TRBJ2-7; 9 nucleotides agree with TRBD1. CDR3 length equals 14 residues. Germline trimming cut 5 bases from V and 2 bases from J; bases unmatched to any gene: 7. The germline V gene encodes CDR1 SQVTM and CDR2 ANQGSEA.

The chain combines TRBV11-2 with TRBJ1-3; TRBD1 might be the D (5 bases). With 4 bases removed from V and 2 bases from J, the gap between germline ends came to 15 bases. The CDR3 is 16 residues long. CDR1 and CDR2 from the germline V gene are SGHAT and FQNNGV. The CDR3 DNA follows: TGTGCCAGCAGCTCAAGAGGGGCAGTAACTGGAAACACCATATATTTT. This encodes CASSSRGAVTGNTIYF.

V and J are TRBV7-8 and TRBJ1-4; D remains ambiguous. The V and J ends lost 2 bases and 8 bases respectively, with 6 bases between them. Germline V gene lookup returns CDR1 SGHVS and CDR2 FQNEAQ. CDR3 length equals 12 residues. CDR3 amino acids: CASSLKSEKLFF. The CDR3 DNA follows: TGTGCCAGCAGCTTAAAATCCGAAAAACTGTTTTTT.